The clone carrying this T cell receptor beta chain was recorded once. Sequenced by immunoSEQ multiplex PCR; TCRdb stores in-frame clones only, minus some. There are roughly 200,000 clones in the sample; approximately 61% occur only once, and 8% to 13% lies in the top ten. V shed 1 base, J shed 0 bases, and the junction held 12 bases outside the gene matches. The germline CDR1 and CDR2 sequences are SGHKS and YYEKEE (reference sequence). The CDR3 has 20 amino acids. This specimen belongs to a study of shared clonotypes between healthy human individuals. Study-wide background: Every donor yielded three CD4 naive, three CD4 memory, two CD8 naive and one CD8 memory plate.

The chain recombines TRBV5-5 with TRBJ2-1; 11 bases line up with TRBD2. The sample was memory CD4+ T cells sorted from blood. As to subset: CD45RA-negative fraction. This TCR derives from a man aged 30 to 45 in good health. The DNA for the CDR3 is TGTGCCAGCAGCTTGACGGTACTAGCGGGAGCCTTCACCTCCTACAATGAGCAGTTCTTC. Encoded protein: CASSLTVLAGAFTSYNEQFF. Supplemented by reference TRBV5-5 and TRBJ2-1, the full variable domain reads DAGVTQSPTHLIKTRGQQVTLRCSPISGHKSVSWYQQVLGQGPQFIFQYYEKEERGRGNFPDRFSARQFPNYSSELNVNALLLGDSALYLCASSLTVLAGAFTSYNEQFFGPGTRLTVL.